The source of this TCR beta chain is a study of shared clonotypes between healthy human individuals. CD45RO negativity and positive selection for CCR7 defined naive CD8 cells, a population that excluded terminally differentiated effector memory CD45RA+ cells. Generated by immunoSEQ multiplex PCR, the TCRdb table keeps only in-frame clones and is missing some. This sample has about 2.1 million clones; about 94% occur once, and the top ten carry more than 1.5%. The germline V gene has CDR1 LGHNA and CDR2 YSLEER. The CDR3 consists of 15 residues. The V and J ends lost 0 bases and 4 bases respectively, with 10 bases between them. Details on this clone: Antigen: not known.

Notes on the study in general: Rarefaction revealed incomplete sorted-subset sequencing despite large depth. Genetic and exposure-history diversity was limited by the small donor number. The sharing of 4.5% to 5.5% of naive CD4 clonotypes was seen across a handful of donors. The four-donor shared clonotypes exceeded non-shared clonotypes in generation probability, with non-shared ones scoring lower.

This clonotype originated in a man between 18 and 29 years old in good health. Some clones in this sample may be carry-over from other donors' samples. Sequencing input: naive CD8+ T cells from PBMCs. The chain uses TRBV4-3 and TRBJ1-5; D is undetermined. This chain's CDR3 is CASSQDFRTNQPQHF. In nucleotides, the CDR3 is TGCGCCAGCAGCCAAGATTTCAGGACTAATCAGCCCCAGCATTTT.